Shown below are 9 T cell receptor beta chains from a single sample sequenced in a study of blood T cell repertoires in COVID-19. TCRdb's table, derived via immunoSEQ multiplex PCR, lists solely in-frame clones and lacks some. The sample holds about 320,000 clones, 85% to 95% seen once. What was sequenced was PBMCs or T cells enriched from blood (not recorded which). These receptors originate from a woman aged 25-40 years who had been exposed to COVID-19.

The chain couples TRBV3-1 (or the pseudogene TRBV3-2) to TRBJ1-3, with 7 bases matching TRBD1. The trim removed 7 bases at V and 4 bases at J, leaving 7 bases unmatched. CDR1 LGHDT and CDR2 YNNKEL come from the germline V gene (reference sequence). The CDR3 consists of 14 residues. CDR3 sequence (DNA): TGTGCCAGCACCGACAGGGATGGCGGAAACACCATATATTTT. This encodes CASTDRDGGNTIYF.

The chain uses TRBV4-1 and TRBJ1-5; D ambiguous. CDR3 size: 16 residues. The V and J ends lost 0 bases and 4 bases respectively, with 13 bases between them. Germline CDR1 is MGHRA and CDR2 is YSYEKL. The CDR3 is CASSQDNSRFNQPQHF. CDR3 nucleotides: TGCGCCAGCAGCCAAGATAATAGTCGTTTTAATCAGCCCCAGCATTTT.

The chain uses TRBV6-4 and TRBJ1-2; 9 positions agree with TRBD1. Per the germline V gene, CDR1 is MRHNA and CDR2 is SNTAGT. The CDR3 totals 13 residues. J gave up 8 bases and V 5 bases, and 6 bases lay outside the gene matches. This chain's CDR3 is CASSWGQGSGYTF. CDR3 coding DNA: TGTGCCAGCAGTTGGGGACAGGGATCCGGCTACACCTTC.

In this sample, this clone turned up a few times. J is TRBJ1-2 and V is TRBV4-2; D unresolved. Germline V gene data show CDR1 as LGHNA and CDR2 as YNFKEQ. Trimming took 1 base from V and 3 from J, leaving 15 bases between them. This CDR3 has 16 amino acids. The CDR3 sequence: CASSQGLGGNHYGYTF. The CDR3 region has the DNA TGTGCCAGCAGCCAAGGATTAGGAGGGAACCACTATGGCTACACCTTC.

The chain recombines TRBV10-3 with TRBJ2-3; maybe TRBD1 (6 bases). Germline CDR1 is ENHRY and CDR2 is SYGVKD. CDR3 length: 15 amino acids. Trimming cost V 2 bases and J 4 bases, with 13 bases left between them. DNA for the CDR3: TGTGCCATCAGTGAGCGCGGCAGGGGTGCAGATACGCAGTATTTT. Encoded protein: CAISERGRGADTQYF.

J is TRBJ1-1 and V is TRBV5-1; TRBD1 might be the D (5 bases). Looked up from germline, CDR1 is SGHRS and CDR2 is YFSETQ. The CDR3 extends over 14 amino acids. Trimming left V 1 base short and J 1 base short, with 8 bases between. The CDR3 protein is CASSLQGGNTEAFF. Written as DNA, the CDR3 is TGCGCCAGCAGCTTGCAGGGTGGGAACACTGAAGCTTTCTTT.

V gene TRBV10-2 combines with J gene TRBJ1-6; 9 bases match TRBD1. V gave up 0 bases and J gave up 7 bases; unmatched junction bases: 7. Per the germline V gene, CDR1 is WSHSY and CDR2 is SAAADI. The CDR3 covers 17 residues. CDR3 amino acids: CASSESYRGQWNSPLHF. In nucleotides, the CDR3 is TGCGCCAGCAGTGAGTCCTACAGGGGGCAGTGGAATTCACCCCTCCACTTT.

Here the CDR3 reads CASSPPTKLATQYF. Here the CDR3 DNA reads TGTGCCAGCTCACCACCGACTAAGTTGGCGACCCAGTACTTC. The chain recombines TRBV18 with TRBJ2-5; D may be TRBD2 (5 bases). Germline lookup yields CDR1 KGHSH and CDR2 LQKENI. The CDR3 sequence is 14 residues long. Between the trimmed V and J ends, which lost 0 bases and 7 bases, there was a span of 12 bases. Supplemented by reference TRBV18 and TRBJ2-5, the full variable domain reads NAGVMQNPRHLVRRRGQEARLRCSPMKGHSHVYWYRQLPEEGLKFMVYLQKENIIDESGMPKERFSAEFPKEGPSILRIQQVVRGDSAAYFCASSPPTKLATQYFGPGTRLLVL.

V and J are TRBV11-3 and TRBJ2-3, with TRBD2 matching over 8 bases. The trim removed 1 base at V and 1 base at J, leaving 7 bases unmatched. The CDR3 has 17 amino acids. CDR1 is SGHNT, CDR2 YENEEA, per germline. The CDR3 loop reads CASSLVAGTFGTDTQYF. CDR3 DNA sequence: TGTGCCAGCAGCTTAGTAGCGGGGACGTTTGGCACAGATACGCAGTATTTT. Supplemented by reference TRBV11-3 and TRBJ2-3, the full variable domain reads EAGVVQSPRYKIIEKKQPVAFWCNPISGHNTLYWYLQNLGQGPELLIRYENEEAVDDSQLPKDRFSAERLKGVDSTLKIQPAELGDSAVYLCASSLVAGTFGTDTQYFGPGTRLTVL.